This T cell receptor beta chain was documented in a study of blood T cell repertoires in COVID-19. In the study overall: COVID-19 samples, acute and convalescent, were from the United States, Italy and Spain. T cells, B-cell-depleted T cells, or PBMCs supplied cDNA or gDNA.

Original handling: Reference gene primer amplification gave nucleated cell count estimates. Profiled with immunoSEQ multiplex PCR; TCRdb holds only in-frame clones, not every one. That table is the source of V, J and clone size, and D and trimming were worked out from the DNA. Found here are about 7,300 clones, 86% of them singletons; the top ten hold about 10%. CDR1 and CDR2 from the germline V gene are SGHTA and FQGNSA. This CDR3 is built from 15 residues. Trimming cost V 1 base and J 2 bases, with 9 bases left between them. This clonotype was obtained from a human donor with active COVID-19. The donor label of this sample is uncertain. The source material was peripheral blood. The rearrangement joins TRBV7-2 to TRBJ1-5; D may be TRBD1 (6 bases). This CDR3 is CASSLEGGGNQPQHF. The CDR3 nucleotides read TGTGCCAGCAGCTTAGAGGGGGGGGGCAATCAGCCCCAGCATTTT.